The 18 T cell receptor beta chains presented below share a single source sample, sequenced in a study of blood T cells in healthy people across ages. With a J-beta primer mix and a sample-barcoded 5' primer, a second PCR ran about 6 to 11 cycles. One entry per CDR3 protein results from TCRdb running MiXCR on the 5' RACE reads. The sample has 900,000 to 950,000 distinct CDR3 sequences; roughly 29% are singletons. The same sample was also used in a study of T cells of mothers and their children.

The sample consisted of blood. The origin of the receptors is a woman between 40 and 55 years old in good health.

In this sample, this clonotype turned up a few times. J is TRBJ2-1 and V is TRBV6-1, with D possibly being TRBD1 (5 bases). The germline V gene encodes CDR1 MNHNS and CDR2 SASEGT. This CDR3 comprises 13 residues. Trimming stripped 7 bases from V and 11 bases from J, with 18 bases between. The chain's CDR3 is CASTGRMDMKQFF. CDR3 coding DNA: TGTGCCAGCACCGGACGGATGGACATGAAGCAGTTCTTC.

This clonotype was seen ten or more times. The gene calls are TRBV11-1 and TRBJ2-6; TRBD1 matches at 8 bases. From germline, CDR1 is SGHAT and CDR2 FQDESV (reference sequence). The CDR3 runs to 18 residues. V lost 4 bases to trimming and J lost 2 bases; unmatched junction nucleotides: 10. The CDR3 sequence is CASSSVDRVLAGANVLTF. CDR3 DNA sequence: TGTGCCAGCAGCTCAGTGGACAGGGTACTGGCTGGGGCCAACGTCCTGACTTTC.

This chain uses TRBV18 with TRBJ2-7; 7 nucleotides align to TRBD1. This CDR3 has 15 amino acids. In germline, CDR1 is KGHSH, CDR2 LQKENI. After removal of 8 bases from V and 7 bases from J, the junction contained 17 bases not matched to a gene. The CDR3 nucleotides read TGTGCCAGCGCAACATGGGACAGTATGACAAATGAGCAGTACTTC. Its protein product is CASATWDSMTNEQYF.

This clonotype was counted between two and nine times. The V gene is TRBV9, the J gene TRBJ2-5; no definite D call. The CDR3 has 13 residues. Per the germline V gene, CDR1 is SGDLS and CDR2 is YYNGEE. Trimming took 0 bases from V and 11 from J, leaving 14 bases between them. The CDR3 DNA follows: TGTGCCAGCAGCGTAGGGCTACACAATGAGCAGTACTTC. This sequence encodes CASSVGLHNEQYF.

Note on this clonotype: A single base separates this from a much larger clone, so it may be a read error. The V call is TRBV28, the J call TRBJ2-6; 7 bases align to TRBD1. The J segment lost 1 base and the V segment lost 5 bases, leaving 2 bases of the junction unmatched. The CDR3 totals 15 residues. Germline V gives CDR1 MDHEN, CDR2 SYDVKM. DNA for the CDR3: TGTGCCAGCAGTGTGGGACAGTCTGGGGCCAACGTCCTGACTTTC. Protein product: CASSVGQSGANVLTF.

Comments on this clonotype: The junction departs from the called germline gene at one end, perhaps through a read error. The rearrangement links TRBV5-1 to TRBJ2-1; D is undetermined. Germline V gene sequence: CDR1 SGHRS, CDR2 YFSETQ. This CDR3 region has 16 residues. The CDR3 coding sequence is TGCGCCAGCAGCTTGGCCGTGTATCCCCCGAGCAATAAGCAGTTCTTC. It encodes CASSLAVYPPSNKQFF.

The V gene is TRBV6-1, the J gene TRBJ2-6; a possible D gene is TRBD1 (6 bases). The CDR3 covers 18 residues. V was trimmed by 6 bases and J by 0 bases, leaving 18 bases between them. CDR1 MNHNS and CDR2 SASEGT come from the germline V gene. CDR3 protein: CASRSQPGQSSGANVLTF. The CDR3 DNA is TGTGCCAGCAGATCACAACCGGGACAAAGCTCTGGGGCCAACGTCCTGACTTTC.

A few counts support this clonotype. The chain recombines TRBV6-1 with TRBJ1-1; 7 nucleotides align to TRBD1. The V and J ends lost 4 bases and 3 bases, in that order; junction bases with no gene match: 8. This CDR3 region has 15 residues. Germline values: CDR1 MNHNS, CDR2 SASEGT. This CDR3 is CASSARQGGDTEAFF. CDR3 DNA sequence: TGTGCCAGCAGTGCCCGACAGGGAGGGGACACTGAAGCTTTCTTT.

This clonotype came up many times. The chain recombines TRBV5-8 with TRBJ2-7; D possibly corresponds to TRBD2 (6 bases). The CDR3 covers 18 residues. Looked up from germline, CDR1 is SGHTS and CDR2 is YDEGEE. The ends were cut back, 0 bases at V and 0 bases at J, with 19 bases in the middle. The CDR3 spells CASSLGVAAQQFSYEQYF. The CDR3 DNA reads TGTGCCAGCAGCTTGGGGGTAGCGGCTCAACAATTCTCCTACGAGCAGTACTTC.

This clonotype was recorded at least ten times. This CDR3 reads CATSRVGGRYEQYF. CDR3 coding DNA: TGTGCCACCAGCAGAGTGGGGGGACGCTACGAGCAGTACTTC. This sequence joins TRBV15 and TRBJ2-7; D possibly corresponds to TRBD2 (6 bases). V shed 1 base and J shed 3 bases, with 10 bases lying between them. Germline loops: CDR1 LNHNV, CDR2 YYDKDF (reference sequence). This CDR3 has 14 amino acids.

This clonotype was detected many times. The CDR3 is CASSLATSTDTQYF. As DNA, the CDR3 is TGTGCCAGCAGCTTAGCGACGAGCACAGATACGCAGTATTTT. The chain combines TRBV7-2 with TRBJ2-3; D is ambiguous. V shed 0 bases and J shed 0 bases, with 4 bases lying between them. CDR3 length equals 14 residues. Germline V lookup: CDR1 SGHTA, CDR2 FQGNSA.

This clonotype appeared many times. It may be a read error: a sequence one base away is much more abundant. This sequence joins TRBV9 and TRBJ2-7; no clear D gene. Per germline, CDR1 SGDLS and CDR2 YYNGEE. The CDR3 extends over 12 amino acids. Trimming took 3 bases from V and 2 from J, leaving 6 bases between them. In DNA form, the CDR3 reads TGTGCCAGCAGCGGGAGCCCCTACGAGCAGTACTTC. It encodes CASSGSPYEQYF. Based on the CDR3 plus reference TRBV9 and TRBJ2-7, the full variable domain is DSGVTQTPKHLITATGQRVTLRCSPRSGDLSVYWYQQSLDQGLQFLIQYYNGEERAKGNILERFSAQQFPDLHSELNLSSLELGDSALYFCASSGSPYEQYFGPGTRLTVT.

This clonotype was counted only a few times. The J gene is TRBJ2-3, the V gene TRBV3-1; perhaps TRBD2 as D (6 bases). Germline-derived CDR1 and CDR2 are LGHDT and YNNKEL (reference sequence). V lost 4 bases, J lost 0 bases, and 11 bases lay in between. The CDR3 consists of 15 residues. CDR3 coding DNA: TGTGCCAGCAGCCGCCCCGGGACTAGCACAGATACGCAGTATTTT. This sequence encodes CASSRPGTSTDTQYF.

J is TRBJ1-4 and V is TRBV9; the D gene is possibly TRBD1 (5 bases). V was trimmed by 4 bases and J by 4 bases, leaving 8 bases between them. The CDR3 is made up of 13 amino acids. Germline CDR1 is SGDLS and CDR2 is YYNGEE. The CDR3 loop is CASSSQVNEKLFF. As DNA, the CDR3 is TGTGCCAGCAGCTCACAGGTTAATGAAAAACTGTTTTTT.

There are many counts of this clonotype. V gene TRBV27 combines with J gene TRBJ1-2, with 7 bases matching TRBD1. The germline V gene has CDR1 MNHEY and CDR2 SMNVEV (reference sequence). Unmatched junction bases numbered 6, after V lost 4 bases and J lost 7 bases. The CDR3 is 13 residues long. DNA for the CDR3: TGTGCCAGCAGTTACCGGGACAGTCGTGGCTACACCTTC. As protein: CASSYRDSRGYTF.

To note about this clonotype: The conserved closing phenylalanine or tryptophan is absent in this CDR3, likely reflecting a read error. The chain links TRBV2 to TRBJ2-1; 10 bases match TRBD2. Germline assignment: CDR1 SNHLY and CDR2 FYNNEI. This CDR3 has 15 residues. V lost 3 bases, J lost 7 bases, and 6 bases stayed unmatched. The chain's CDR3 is CASSDLLAGENEQFC. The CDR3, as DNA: TGTGCCAGCAGTGATCTCCTAGCGGGGGAGAATGAGCAGTTCTGC.

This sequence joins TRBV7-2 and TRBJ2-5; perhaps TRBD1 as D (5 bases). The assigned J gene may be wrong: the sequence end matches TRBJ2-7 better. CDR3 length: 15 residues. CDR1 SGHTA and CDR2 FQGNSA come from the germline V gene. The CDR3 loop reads CASSYRPTVQGEQYF. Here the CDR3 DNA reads TGTGCCAGCAGCTATCGGCCTACCGTCCAGGGCGAGCAGTACTTC.

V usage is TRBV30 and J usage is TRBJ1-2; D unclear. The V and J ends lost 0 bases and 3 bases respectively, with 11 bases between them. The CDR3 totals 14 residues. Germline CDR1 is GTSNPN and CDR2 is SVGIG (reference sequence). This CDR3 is CAWSVKGVDYGYTF. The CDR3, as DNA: TGTGCCTGGAGTGTAAAGGGAGTCGACTATGGCTACACCTTC.